The 13 T cell receptor beta chains reported below all come from one sample, sequenced in a study of CD8 T cells in ankylosing spondylitis. MiXCR, applied by TCRdb to the 5' RACE reads, yields one record per CDR3 protein. The profile shows 250,000 to 300,000 distinct CDR3 sequences, 15% to 25% of them singletons. The sample consisted of blood, either unsorted or a sorted T cell fraction (not recorded which). The receptors were gathered from a male donor with ankylosing spondylitis or in good health (not recorded which).

On this clonotype itself: The junction shows a germline mismatch at one end, possibly a read error. V gene TRBV5-1 combines with J gene TRBJ2-3; TRBD2 is a possible D gene (6 bases). CDR3 length: 14 residues. In germline, CDR1 is SGHRS, CDR2 YFSETQ. DNA of the CDR3: TGCGCCAGCAGCTTATCGGAGCCGGGAGATACGCCGTATTTT. Its translation is CASSLSEPGDTPYF. Looking up the rest from reference TRBV5-1 and TRBJ2-3 gives the full variable domain: KAGVTQTPRYLIKTRGQQVTLSCSPISGHRSVSWYQQTPGQGLQFLFEYFSETQRNKGNFPGRFSGRQFSNSRSEMNVSTLELGDSALYLCASSLSEPGDTPYFGPGTRLTVL.

This clonotype was counted only a few times. The chain is built from TRBV2 and TRBJ2-1, with a tentative D call TRBD1 (5 bases). The germline V gene encodes CDR1 SNHLY and CDR2 FYNNEI. Trimming cost V 6 bases and J 5 bases, with 14 bases left between them. The CDR3 has 14 amino acids. In nucleotides, the CDR3 is TGTGCCAGCAGGCAGGGTGGGATGGACAATGAGCAGTTCTTC. Amino acids: CASRQGGMDNEQFF.

This clonotype was seen more than once but under ten times. The CDR3 loop reads CSALTSGGVTDTQYF. DNA for the CDR3: TGCAGTGCCCTAACCTCAGGGGGCGTAACAGATACGCAGTATTTT. The chain has TRBV20-1 and TRBJ2-3; TRBD1 matches 8 bases. V was pared by 6 bases and J by 3 bases, with 11 bases of the junction left unmatched. In germline, CDR1 is DFQATT, CDR2 SNEGSKA (reference sequence). CDR3 length equals 15 residues.

A few counts support this clonotype. J is TRBJ2-3 and V is TRBV5-1, with unresolved D. This CDR3 region has 12 residues. Per the germline V gene, CDR1 is SGHRS and CDR2 is YFSETQ. V lost 2 bases, J lost 6 bases, and 7 bases lay in between. DNA for the CDR3: TGCGCCAGCAGCTTCCCCAGGGATACGCAGTATTTT. The encoded protein is CASSFPRDTQYF.

The chain uses TRBV9 and TRBJ2-1; 9 bases match TRBD2. After removal of 2 bases from V and 0 bases from J, the junction contained 3 bases not matched to a gene. CDR1 is SGDLS and CDR2 is YYNGEE in the germline V gene. CDR3 size: 16 residues. CDR3 sequence reads: CASSVSGGSSYNEQFF. The CDR3 DNA reads TGTGCCAGCAGCGTGAGCGGGGGGAGCTCCTACAATGAGCAGTTCTTC.

This clonotype was picked up many times. The chain carries TRBV28 and TRBJ2-3, with 10 bases fitting TRBD1. Looked up from germline, CDR1 is MDHEN and CDR2 is SYDVKM. J lost 5 bases, V lost 5 bases, and 13 bases had no gene match. This CDR3 region has 17 residues. The CDR3 protein is CASSLQGQGSRLDTQYF. The DNA for the CDR3 is TGTGCCAGCAGTCTCCAGGGACAGGGGTCACGCCTAGATACGCAGTATTTT.

In this sample, this clonotype turned up many times. The CDR3 loop is CASRSDRASNQPQHF. In DNA form, the CDR3 reads TGTGCCAGCAGGTCGGACAGGGCTAGCAATCAGCCCCAGCATTTT. The rearrangement links TRBV6-1 to TRBJ1-5, with 8 bases that match TRBD1. V trimming: 6 bases; J trimming: 0 bases; junction bases outside the gene matches: 4. The CDR3 is 15 amino acids. The germline V gene encodes CDR1 MNHNS and CDR2 SASEGT.

This clonotype was seen more than once but under ten times. The rearrangement links TRBV5-1 to TRBJ2-3; D not resolved. V dropped 1 base and J dropped 5 bases, with 8 bases sitting between them. From germline, CDR1 is SGHRS and CDR2 YFSETQ. CDR3 size: 13 residues. In nucleotides, the CDR3 is TGCGCCAGCAGCTTGCCGTCGGTAGATACGCAGTATTTT. This encodes CASSLPSVDTQYF.

At least ten counts were recorded for this clonotype. V usage is TRBV10-3 and J usage is TRBJ2-1, with a possible D match to TRBD1 (6 bases). Germline CDR1 reads ENHRY; CDR2 reads SYGVKD. V lost 4 bases and J lost 0, with 10 bases in between. The CDR3 has 15 residues. The CDR3 region has the DNA TGTGCCATCAGTGGGGACACGAGCTCCTACAATGAGCAGTTCTTC. Translation gives CAISGDTSSYNEQFF.

This clonotype appeared a few times. The rearrangement uses TRBV6-5 and TRBJ1-1; D gene unclear. Germline CDR1 and CDR2: MNHEY and SVGAGI. This CDR3 comprises 14 residues. Trimming removed 2 bases from V and 5 bases from J, with 12 bases in between. CDR3 amino acids: CASSYDTLGTEAFF. DNA of the CDR3: TGTGCCAGCAGTTACGACACCCTCGGGACTGAAGCTTTCTTT.

The rearrangement links TRBV5-3 to TRBJ1-6; the D gene is possibly TRBD1 (5 bases). TRBV5-3 is treated as an ORF (open reading frame) with a function not yet certain. This CDR3 spans 14 amino acids. Trimming stripped 8 bases from V and 7 bases from J, with 16 bases between. This CDR3 is CASKGQGWNSPLHF. CDR3 DNA sequence: TGTGCCAGTAAGGGGCAGGGTTGGAATTCACCCCTCCACTTT.

The sample holds a few counts of this clonotype. The V call is TRBV29-1, the J call TRBJ2-3; TRBD2 might be the D (5 bases). Trimming took 4 bases from V and 4 from J, leaving 6 bases between them. CDR1 and CDR2 from the germline V gene are SQVTM and ANQGSEA. This CDR3 spans 11 amino acids. The CDR3 sequence: CSVGRADTQYF. CDR3 sequence (DNA): TGCAGCGTTGGGCGGGCAGATACGCAGTATTTT.

This chain connects TRBV20-1 to TRBJ1-2; D perhaps matches TRBD1 (6 bases). Germline V gene sequence: CDR1 DFQATT, CDR2 SNEGSKA (reference sequence). The CDR3 covers 14 residues. V was clipped by 4 bases and J by 0 bases, with 12 bases between them. The CDR3 sequence is CSAKRGVTNYGYTF. DNA for the CDR3: TGCAGTGCTAAGAGGGGGGTGACTAACTATGGCTACACCTTC.